The entry that follows covers one T cell receptor (beta chain) sequence. Its specificity is unknown. The sample has other DNA sequences that encode this CDR3 too. This sample was taken from a study of shared clonotypes between healthy human individuals. Regarding the study as a whole: Unshared clonotypes carried lower generation probabilities than those common to all four donors.

Trimming stripped 1 base from V and 7 bases from J, with 8 bases between. The CDR3 has 13 residues. Germline CDR1 reads SNHLY; CDR2 reads FYNNEI. Each of the donors was a healthy adult who was HIV-negative and had not had a recent acute infection or vaccination. Division of CD4+ cells produced a CD45RA+ naive subset and a CD45RA-negative memory subset. TCRdb's copy holds only in-frame clones and misses some; the assay was immunoSEQ multiplex PCR. The data show 2 million to 3 million clones, roughly nine tenths seen once. The V and J genes are TRBV2 and TRBJ1-5; D might be TRBD1 (5 bases). The receptor was isolated from a man between 18 and 35 years old in good health. The sequencing input was naive CD4+ T cells sorted from blood. Subset meaning: CD45RA+ positively selected. The CDR3 reads CASSEGGGQPQHF. CDR3 DNA: TGTGCCAGCAGTGAAGGGGGGGGGCAGCCCCAGCATTTT.